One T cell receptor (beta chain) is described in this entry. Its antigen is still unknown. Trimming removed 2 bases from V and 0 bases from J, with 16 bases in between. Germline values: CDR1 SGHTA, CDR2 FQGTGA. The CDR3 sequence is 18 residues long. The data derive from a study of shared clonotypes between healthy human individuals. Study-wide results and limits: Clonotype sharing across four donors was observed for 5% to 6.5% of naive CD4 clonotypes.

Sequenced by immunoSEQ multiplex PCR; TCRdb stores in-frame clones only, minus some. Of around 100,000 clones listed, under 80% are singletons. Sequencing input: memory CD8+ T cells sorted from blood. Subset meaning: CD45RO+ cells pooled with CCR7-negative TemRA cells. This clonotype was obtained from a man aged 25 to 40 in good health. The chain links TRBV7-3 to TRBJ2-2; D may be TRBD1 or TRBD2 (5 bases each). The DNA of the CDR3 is TGTGCCAGCAGCTTAGGGGGAGTCGGCAGGACGAACACCGGGGAGCTGTTTTTT. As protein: CASSLGGVGRTNTGELFF.